This TCR beta chain was captured in a study of OX40 agonist ivuxolimab in advanced cancers. Study findings and constraints: Also present in some nonresponders was a low level of normalized T-cell clonal expansion. Low clonal expansion, among the lowest seen, marked partial responders at 0.1-3.0 mg/kg. At 0.1 to 3.0 mg/kg, clonal expansion of CD4+ and CD8+ blood T cells had occurred by week 6.

The table came from immunoSEQ multiplex PCR; TCRdb's copy has only in-frame clones and leaves some out. Of about 33,000 clones in the sample, around 74% were seen once. Concerning this clone: No antigen is known for it.

V was clipped by 4 bases and J by 3 bases; unmatched bases: 7. Germline V gene sequence: CDR1 MNHNS, CDR2 SASEGT. The CDR3 loop spans 15 amino acids. Individuals having autoimmune disease history or systemic immunosuppression were not enrolled. This TCR was recovered from an adult with an advanced solid tumor such as melanoma, head and neck, liver or kidney cancer. The chain employs TRBV6-1 and TRBJ1-2, with 8 bases fitting TRBD1. The sample in question was CD4+ or CD8+ T cells sorted from blood, obtained in a trial of the OX40 agonist ivuxolimab. The CDR3 nucleotides are TGTGCCAGCAGTGGAGGACAGGGATGGGACTATGGCTACACCTTC. Translated: CASSGGQGWDYGYTF.